The rows below give T cell receptor beta chains drawn from one sample of a study of blood T cell repertoires in COVID-19. TCRdb's copy holds only in-frame clones and misses some; the assay was immunoSEQ multiplex PCR. Among 380,000 or so clones listed, 70% to 90% were seen once. Source material: peripheral blood. These receptors originate from a man aged 40-55 years with acute or convalescent COVID-19. CDR3s include the opening cysteine and the closing phenylalanine or tryptophan.

V	J	CDR3
TRBV6-5	TRBJ1-2	CASRRDGDNYGYTF
TRBV7-2	TRBJ2-1	CASSLAAHNEQFF
TRBV27	TRBJ2-7	CASSFGLTYEQYF
TRBV19	TRBJ1-5	CASSDRRGQPQHF
TRBV29-1	TRBJ1-5	CSVRTDDQPQHF
TRBV4-1	TRBJ1-1	CASSQDNAGQGTEAFF
TRBV5-4	TRBJ2-3	CASSQALAGYSDTQYF
TRBV5-4	TRBJ2-2	CASSSRLAGNTGELFF
TRBV4-1	TRBJ1-2	CASSHAPGGFTYGYTF
TRBV27	TRBJ2-5	CASSPGTGPFRETQYF
TRBV4-1	TRBJ2-7	CASSQGGSEQYF
TRBV13	TRBJ1-3	CASSYPGARTIYF
TRBV2	TRBJ1-2	CASSAGQLNYGYTF
TRBV7-2	TRBJ2-7	CASSLGQGFYEQYF
TRBV4-1	TRBJ2-5	CASSPQGGRRGETQYF
TRBV6-2/TRBV6-3	TRBJ1-2	CASSYRGGYGYTF
TRBV28	TRBJ1-2	CASSWGQGNYGYTF
TRBV19	TRBJ1-5	CASSKDSDQPQHF
TRBV19	TRBJ1-5	CATREDPYQPQHF
TRBV27	TRBJ1-6	CASSLSRGSPLHF
TRBV19	TRBJ2-7	CASSDRSNDGQYF
TRBV2	TRBJ1-2	CASMGQGLRYGYTF
TRBV10-3	TRBJ1-6	CAIRGTGQGGSPLHF
TRBV28	TRBJ1-5	CASREGAGGSNQPQHF
TRBV29-1	TRBJ1-2	CSVELQLRGRSGYTF
TRBV10-1	TRBJ1-1	CASSEGGTEAFF
TRBV9	TRBJ2-1	CASSVEPGLAGVNNEQFF
TRBV7-3	TRBJ2-1	CASSLLGTTKNEQFF
TRBV13	TRBJ2-5	CASSFDRGLQETQYF
TRBV27	TRBJ1-3	CASSPRQRESGNTIYF
TRBV5-1	TRBJ2-5	CASSTNRGPEVSETQYF
TRBV5-8	TRBJ1-2	CASTLVGRDSLHDNYGYTF
TRBV14	TRBJ1-6	CASSSRGGRGSPLHF
TRBV6-6	TRBJ1-5	CASTSGDQPQHF
TRBV7-3	TRBJ2-2	CASSLRMAGANTGELFF
TRBV5-8	TRBJ1-2	CASSTDGTAGGYTF
TRBV10-1	TRBJ1-5	CASSESQRHQPQHF
TRBV4-1	TRBJ1-2	CASSQLTGFYGYTF
TRBV30	TRBJ1-5	CAWSTGQGAHQPQHF
TRBV20-1	TRBJ2-3	CSASGTAGGPSTDTQYF
TRBV28	TRBJ2-7	CASNAQGYSYEQYF
TRBV2	TRBJ2-7	CASSGLGQGPIYEQYF
TRBV5-4	TRBJ1-6	CASSLVGTTNSPLHF
TRBV11-2	TRBJ1-5	CASSLTAGDQPQHF
TRBV5-1	TRBJ2-3	CASSFFSGGADTQYF
TRBV21-1	TRBJ2-1	CASSKNQTTRINEQFF
TRBV11-2	TRBJ1-1	CASIGTAMNTEAFF
TRBV11-1	TRBJ1-1	CASSLIDTSYTEAFF
TRBV30	TRBJ2-3	CAWSGIAGEGDTQYF
TRBV19	TRBJ2-5	CASSMFGAAYQETQYF
TRBV4-3	TRBJ2-7	CASSHLLDLENEQYF
TRBV19	TRBJ2-1	CASSVDRKGNEQFF
TRBV4-2	TRBJ1-4	CASSQEPLPDEKLFF
TRBV30	TRBJ1-1	CAWSPGTFGAFF
TRBV5-1	TRBJ2-7	CASSGTGGLEQYF
TRBV19	TRBJ1-5	CASSTDRGSGNQPQHF
TRBV5-1	TRBJ1-1	CASSSGQPNTEAFF
TRBV27	TRBJ2-7	CASGFRGFNYEQYF
TRBV6-4	TRBJ1-6	CASSVFSQGGSPLHF